The 2 T cell receptor beta chains given below trace back to one sample, sequenced in a study of T-cell reconstitution after alpha-beta-depleted transplantation in children. Unique molecular identifiers tagged the TCRbeta library. One entry per CDR3 protein, called by TCRdb with MiXCR from the PCR reads. The sample holds 600,000 or so distinct CDR3 sequences, roughly 24% seen once. Sequences were derived from PBMCs, mostly from graft donor cells, sampled 360 days after TCRalphabeta/CD19-depleted stem cell transplant. These receptors were obtained from a boy under two years old who had a stem cell transplant for acute myeloid leukemia, so the T cells may come from the graft donor.

This sequence joins TRBV3-1 and TRBJ2-5, with D tentatively TRBD1 (6 bases). Germline assignment: CDR1 LGHDT and CDR2 YNNKEL (reference sequence). The CDR3 runs 19 residues. The V and J ends lost 1 base and 4 bases respectively, with 25 bases between them. This chain's CDR3 is CASSQVPSRDNPDGETQYF. The DNA for the CDR3 is TGTGCCAGCAGCCAAGTGCCCTCCCGGGACAACCCGGATGGAGAGACCCAGTACTTC.

This clonotype was counted a few times. V usage is TRBV7-9 and J usage is TRBJ2-2; D ambiguous. From germline, CDR1 is SEHNR and CDR2 FQNEAQ (reference sequence). Trimming removed 0 bases from V and 3 bases from J, with 11 bases in between. The CDR3 length is 16 residues. This CDR3 reads CASSLARRLYTGELFF. The CDR3 coding sequence is TGTGCCAGCAGCTTAGCACGAAGACTGTACACCGGGGAGCTGTTTTTT.